The 27 T cell receptor beta chains given below trace back to one sample, sequenced in a study of T cell clonotyping in hematopoietic cell transplantation. Data came from immunoSEQ multiplex PCR; TCRdb stores just in-frame clones and leaves some out. The sample has 17,000 or so clones; 92% are singletons. The sequencing input was peripheral blood mononuclear cells. These receptors originate from a middle-aged man in good health. Some clones in this sample may be carry-over from other donors' samples.

The genes are TRBV4-1 and TRBJ1-2; 7 bases are shared with TRBD1. There are 15 residues in the CDR3. Per germline, CDR1 MGHRA and CDR2 YSYEKL. Germline trimming cut 0 bases from V and 6 bases from J; bases unmatched to any gene: 7. In DNA, the CDR3 is TGCGCCAGCAGCCAAGACTGGCAGGGGGGAGATGGCTACACCTTC. Protein product: CASSQDWQGGDGYTF.

The gene calls are TRBV5-1 and TRBJ1-2, with D uncertain. The CDR3 has 12 amino acids. Germline CDR1 SGHRS, CDR2 YFSETQ. For the CDR3, the DNA is TGCGCGACCAGGCCTACTAACTATGGCTACACCTTC. Its protein is CATRPTNYGYTF.

This clone was observed once. V gene TRBV6-4 combines with J gene TRBJ2-2, with TRBD1 matching 11 bases. With V trimmed by 2 bases and J by 3 bases, 2 bases remained unmatched. This CDR3 has 16 amino acids. Germline V gene sequence: CDR1 MRHNA, CDR2 SNTAGT. CDR3: CASSDRDRGDTGELFF. The CDR3 DNA reads as TGTGCCAGCAGTGACCGGGACAGGGGGGACACCGGGGAGCTGTTTTTT.

The chain uses TRBV25-1 and TRBJ1-6; possibly TRBD1 for D (5 bases). Trimming took off 2 bases at V and 4 bases at J, with 9 bases between the two ends. Germline CDR1 MGHDK, CDR2 SYGVNS. The length of the CDR3 is 15 residues. CDR3 nucleotide sequence: TGTGCCAGCAGTGAAAGACGGGGGTATAATTCACCCCTCCACTTT. It encodes CASSERRGYNSPLHF.

V is TRBV27 and J is TRBJ2-1; D is perhaps TRBD2 (6 bases). Germline V lookup: CDR1 MNHEY, CDR2 SMNVEV (reference sequence). The CDR3 runs 17 residues. The V end lost 8 bases, the J end lost 1 base, and 21 bases lay between the germline ends. The chain's CDR3 is CASLLRGVELSYNEQFF. In DNA, the CDR3 is TGTGCCAGCCTCCTGCGGGGAGTTGAGCTTTCCTACAATGAGCAGTTCTTC.

V and J are TRBV4-3 and TRBJ2-7; D tentatively reads TRBD1 or TRBD2 (6 bases each). CDR3 size: 16 residues. Deletions cut 0 bases from V and 0 bases from J, with 12 bases between. The germline CDR1 and CDR2 sequences are LGHNA and YSLEER. CDR3 sequence reads: CASSQDMGGSSYEQYF. CDR3 sequence (DNA): TGCGCCAGCAGCCAAGATATGGGGGGCTCCTCCTACGAGCAGTACTTC.

With respect to this clone: The same CDR3 arises from other DNA sequences in this sample as well. The chain couples TRBV29-1 to TRBJ2-7; 9 nucleotides match TRBD1. V was pared by 7 bases and J by 5 bases, with 3 bases of the junction left unmatched. Germline V gene data show CDR1 as SQVTM and CDR2 as ANQGSEA. This CDR3 has 11 amino acids. The CDR3 loop is CSATGGHEQYF. CDR3 DNA: TGCAGCGCCACAGGGGGCCACGAGCAGTACTTC.

CDR3 DNA sequence: TGCAGCGTTACCCGGACTAGCGGCCCCTACGAGCAGTACTTC. It is translated as CSVTRTSGPYEQYF. The V and J genes are TRBV29-1 and TRBJ2-7, with 10 bases aligning to TRBD2. This CDR3 is built from 14 residues. Germline V gene sequence: CDR1 SQVTM, CDR2 ANQGSEA. V lost 5 bases, J lost 2 bases, and 6 bases stayed unmatched.

V and J are TRBV6-5 and TRBJ2-1; 13 bases line up with TRBD2. CDR1 and CDR2 (germline): MNHEY, SVGAGI. The junction had 2 bases not matched to a gene; V was cut back by 5 bases and J by 7 bases. The CDR3 covers 14 residues. CDR3 DNA: TGTGCCAGCAGTCGGACTAGCGGGGGAAATGAGCAGTTCTTC. Its translation: CASSRTSGGNEQFF.

CDR3 sequence: CASSPAGTVSSYEQYF. The CDR3 DNA reads TGTGCCAGCAGCCCTGCCGGGACAGTGAGCTCCTACGAGCAGTACTTC. V and J are TRBV7-2 and TRBJ2-7; the match to TRBD1 covers 7 bases. V was pared by 5 bases and J by 0 bases, with 10 bases of the junction left unmatched. The CDR3 has 16 residues. From germline, CDR1 is SGHTA and CDR2 FQGNSA. Full variable domain (rest looked up from reference TRBV7-2 and TRBJ2-7): GAGVSQSPSNKVTEKGKDVELRCDPISGHTALYWYRQSLGQGLEFLIYFQGNSAPDKSGLPSDRFSAERTGGSVSTLTIQRTQQEDSAVYLCASSPAGTVSSYEQYFGPGTRLTVT.

In the case of this clone: A junction boundary mismatches the germline segment, possibly from a read error. The chain combines TRBV18 with TRBJ1-1; 10 bases are a match to TRBD1. The germline gives CDR1 KGHSH, CDR2 LQKENI. CDR3 size: 15 residues. CDR3 protein: CASSSRQGANTEAFF. For the CDR3, the DNA is TGTGCCAGCTCAAGCAGACAGGGGGCAAACACTGAAGCTTTTTTT.

The chain employs TRBV11-3 and TRBJ1-1; the D is unclear. Deletions cut 6 bases from V and 0 bases from J, with 8 bases between. The CDR3 is 13 residues long. From germline, CDR1 is SGHNT and CDR2 YENEEA. The CDR3 nucleotides read TGTGCCAGCAGTTTTACGGTGAACACTGAAGCTTTCTTT. Translated: CASSFTVNTEAFF.

The gene calls are TRBV29-1 and TRBJ2-7; the D gene is possibly TRBD2 (6 bases). This CDR3 is built from 14 residues. Between the trimmed V and J ends, which lost 1 base and 0 bases, there was a span of 10 bases. CDR1 is SQVTM, CDR2 ANQGSEA, per germline. The CDR3 bases are TGCAGCGTTGAAGGGGGGGAGAGCTCCTACGAGCAGTACTTC. Its translation is CSVEGGESSYEQYF.

This chain joins TRBV29-1 and TRBJ1-1, with D uncertain. From germline, CDR1 is SQVTM and CDR2 ANQGSEA. CDR3 size: 13 residues. V was clipped by 7 bases and J by 4 bases, with 16 bases between them. For the CDR3, the DNA is TGCAGCGCCTCCCTGGGAGGAGGCACTGAAGCTTTCTTT. This codes for CSASLGGGTEAFF.

This clone was seen only once. The V and J genes are TRBV6-5 and TRBJ2-5; 8 bases map to TRBD2. Per germline, CDR1 MNHEY and CDR2 SVGAGI. V was clipped by 4 bases and J by 3 bases; unmatched bases: 10. This CDR3 contains 16 residues. CDR3 sequence reads: CASSSTIAGREETQYF. The CDR3 coding sequence is TGTGCCAGCAGTTCTACGATAGCGGGGAGAGAAGAGACCCAGTACTTC.

This chain connects TRBV7-2 to TRBJ2-5, with a possible D match to TRBD1 (6 bases). Germline assignment: CDR1 SGHTA and CDR2 FQGNSA. The CDR3 contains 13 residues. The germline V and J ends were trimmed by 5 bases and 3 bases, with 10 bases remaining between them. Here the CDR3 reads CASSPGQKETQYF. The DNA of the CDR3 is TGTGCCAGCAGCCCCGGACAGAAAGAGACCCAGTACTTC.

The V gene is TRBV29-1, the J gene TRBJ2-7, with 7 bases fitting TRBD2. Germline CDR1 reads SQVTM; CDR2 reads ANQGSEA. The CDR3 runs to 13 residues. The ends lost 4 bases at V and 2 bases at J; junction bases unmatched: 5. CDR3 amino acids: CSVGGGGAYEQYF. CDR3 DNA: TGCAGCGTTGGTGGCGGGGGTGCCTACGAGCAGTACTTC.

The rearrangement links TRBV4-3 to TRBJ1-6, with unresolved D. Looked up from germline, CDR1 is LGHNA and CDR2 is YSLEER. CDR3 size: 16 residues. V shed 0 bases and J shed 7 bases, with 13 bases lying between them. CDR3 nucleotides: TGCGCCAGCAGCCAAGATCGATCCAGTGAGAATTCACCCCTCCACTTT. It codes for CASSQDRSSENSPLHF.

The V and J genes are TRBV4-3 and TRBJ2-7; TRBD1 aligns across 8 bases. Per germline, CDR1 LGHNA and CDR2 YSLEER. With 3 bases clipped from V and 1 base from J, the junction kept 5 bases outside the gene matches. The CDR3 extends over 15 amino acids. CDR3 in DNA: TGCGCCAGCAGCCAGACCAGGACAGGGTCCTACGAGCAGTACTTC. Encoded protein: CASSQTRTGSYEQYF.

This chain connects TRBV28 to TRBJ1-5, with D perhaps TRBD1 (5 bases). CDR1 and CDR2 (germline): MDHEN, SYDVKM. This CDR3 has 15 residues. Trimming removed 4 bases at V and 5 bases at J, with 15 bases between. The CDR3: CASSSPTQGDQPQHF. In DNA, the CDR3 is TGTGCCAGCAGTTCCCCCACCCAGGGCGATCAGCCCCAGCATTTT.

The chain combines TRBV9 with TRBJ2-1; D not resolved. V lost 0 bases and J 6 bases, leaving 13 bases between the germline ends. The CDR3 sequence is 15 residues long. Germline CDR1 SGDLS, CDR2 YYNGEE. The CDR3 bases are TGTGCCAGCAGCGTAGGGCGCCTTCCCGCCAATGAGCAGTTCTTC. Its translation: CASSVGRLPANEQFF. Variable domain in full (rest from reference TRBV9 and TRBJ2-1): DSGVTQTPKHLITATGQRVTLRCSPRSGDLSVYWYQQSLDQGLQFLIQYYNGEERAKGNILERFSAQQFPDLHSELNLSSLELGDSALYFCASSVGRLPANEQFFGPGTRLTVL.

This chain joins TRBV28 and TRBJ1-1; D uncertain. Trimming shortened V by 3 bases and J by 4 bases, and 15 bases separated the two germline ends. From germline, CDR1 is MDHEN and CDR2 SYDVKM. There are 15 residues in the CDR3. The CDR3 region has the DNA TGTGCCAGCAGTTTTGGCATGGAAGCTAGCACTGAAGCTTTCTTT. Residues: CASSFGMEASTEAFF.

The J gene is TRBJ1-3, the V gene TRBV10-3; TRBD1 matches at 11 bases. Looked up from germline, CDR1 is ENHRY and CDR2 is SYGVKD. The CDR3 extends over 13 amino acids. After removal of 5 bases from V and 8 bases from J, the junction contained 2 bases not matched to a gene. CDR3 loop: CAISRGQGDTIYF. CDR3 bases: TGTGCCATCAGTAGGGGACAGGGGGACACCATATATTTT.

The rearrangement joins TRBV9 to TRBJ1-1; D not resolved. Between the trimmed V and J ends, which lost 3 bases and 1 base, there was a span of 13 bases. The length of the CDR3 is 15 residues. Per the germline V gene, CDR1 is SGDLS and CDR2 is YYNGEE. The CDR3 is CASSGRGNANTEAFF. Written as DNA, the CDR3 is TGTGCCAGCAGCGGTCGAGGCAATGCGAACACTGAAGCTTTCTTT.

This chain uses TRBV2 with TRBJ2-2, with D perhaps being TRBD1 or TRBD2 (5 bases each). CDR3 length: 15 residues. Germline CDR1 is SNHLY and CDR2 is FYNNEI. Trimming took off 8 bases at V and 5 bases at J, with 18 bases between the two ends. Written as DNA, the CDR3 is TGTGCCAGCGGGGGTCTCTGGACCGCTACCGGGGAGCTGTTTTTT. It translates to CASGGLWTATGELFF. The full variable domain, completed using reference TRBV2 and TRBJ2-2, is EPEVTQTPSHQVTQMGQEVILRCVPISNHLYFYWYRQILGQKVEFLVSFYNNEISEKSEIFDDQFSVERPDGSNFTLKIRSTKLEDSAMYFCASGGLWTATGELFFGEGSRLTVL.

Written as DNA, the CDR3 is TGTGCCAGCAGCTTAGGAGACGGACTTTACGAGCAGTACTTC. Translated, it gives CASSLGDGLYEQYF. The chain combines TRBV11-1 with TRBJ2-7, with a possible D match to TRBD2 (5 bases). CDR3 size: 14 residues. Germline lookup yields CDR1 SGHAT and CDR2 FQDESV (reference sequence). Trimming left V 1 base short and J 4 bases short, with 11 bases between. The full variable domain, rest sourced from reference TRBV11-1 and TRBJ2-7, is EAEVAQSPRYKITEKSQAVAFWCDPISGHATLYWYRQILGQGPELLVQFQDESVVDDSQLPKDRFSAERLKGVDSTLKIQPAELGDSAMYLCASSLGDGLYEQYFGPGTRLTVT.

This clone is a singleton in its sample. V and J are TRBV13 and TRBJ2-2, with D hard to call. The V gene's germline CDR1 is PRHDT and CDR2 FYEKMQ (reference sequence). CDR3 length: 12 amino acids. Trimming took off 1 base at V and 9 bases at J, with 6 bases between the two ends. The DNA for the CDR3 is TGTGCCAGCAGCTTAGTCGGCCGGGAGCTGTTTTTT. Protein sequence: CASSLVGRELFF.